Below are 14 T cell receptor beta chains sequenced from a single sample in a study of blood T cell repertoires in COVID-19. Profiling relied on immunoSEQ multiplex PCR, and the TCRdb table lists in-frame clones only, not all of them. The table includes about 160,000 clones, about 86% detected once. Sequencing used peripheral blood. These receptors were obtained from a woman of 80 years or more with acute or convalescent COVID-19.

The chain combines TRBV20-1 with TRBJ2-7, with D unclear. CDR3 length: 12 amino acids. V gave up 3 bases and J gave up 2 bases, with 8 bases separating them. Germline CDR1 is DFQATT and CDR2 is SNEGSKA (reference sequence). Written as DNA, the CDR3 is TGCAGTGCTAGTCTTCAGACCTACGAGCAGTACTTC. Amino acids: CSASLQTYEQYF.

V is TRBV5-6 and J is TRBJ2-1; 13 bases fit TRBD2. The trim removed 3 bases at V and 1 base at J, leaving 10 bases unmatched. This CDR3 is 19 amino acids long. Germline V gene sequence: CDR1 SGHDT, CDR2 YYEEEE. The CDR3 is CASSYTLAGGPKSYNEQFF. The CDR3 nucleotides are TGTGCCAGCAGCTACACACTAGCGGGAGGGCCTAAGTCCTACAATGAGCAGTTCTTC. The full variable domain, its missing parts supplied by reference TRBV5-6 and TRBJ2-1, is DAGVTQSPTHLIKTRGQQVTLRCSPKSGHDTVSWYQQALGQGPQFIFQYYEEEERQRGNFPDRFSGHQFPNYSSELNVNALLLGDSALYLCASSYTLAGGPKSYNEQFFGPGTRLTVL.

The V gene is TRBV5-4, the J gene TRBJ2-5; TRBD2 agrees at 8 bases. From germline, CDR1 is SGHNT and CDR2 YYREEE (reference sequence). The V and J ends lost 3 bases and 0 bases, in that order; junction bases with no gene match: 1. The CDR3 covers 14 residues. The CDR3 DNA reads TGTGCCAGCAGCTCGGGGGGGTACCAAGAGACCCAGTACTTC. Translation: CASSSGGYQETQYF.

The chain has TRBV7-6 and TRBJ1-6; D remains ambiguous. V was shortened by 0 bases and J by 0 bases, with 15 bases between the two germline ends. The CDR3 is 19 amino acids. The germline gives CDR1 SGHVS, CDR2 FNYEAQ. CDR3 sequence: CASSLALAGYHSYNSPLHF. As DNA, the CDR3 is TGTGCCAGCAGCTTAGCGCTGGCAGGCTACCACTCCTATAATTCACCCCTCCACTTT. Combining the CDR3 with reference TRBV7-6 and TRBJ1-6 gives the whole variable domain GAGVSQSPRYKVTKRGQDVALRCDPISGHVSLYWYRQALGQGPEFLTYFNYEAQQDKSGLPNDRFSAERPEGSISTLTIQRTEQRDSAMYRCASSLALAGYHSYNSPLHFGNGTRLTVT.

This clone was seen only a few times. The chain has TRBV6-1 and TRBJ1-3; tentative D call: TRBD1 (5 bases). V was trimmed by 3 bases and J by 0 bases, leaving 21 bases between them. The CDR3 consists of 19 residues. CDR1 is MNHNS, CDR2 SASEGT, per germline. CDR3 sequence (DNA): TGTGCCAGCAGTGAGATTCGTGGGGCGGTAACCTCCTCTGGAAACACCATATATTTT. This translates into CASSEIRGAVTSSGNTIYF.

This clone was seen once. The J gene is TRBJ2-1, the V gene TRBV6-6, with 11 bases that match TRBD1. CDR1 and CDR2 (germline): MNHNY, SVGAGI (reference sequence). This CDR3 has 18 residues. V lost 5 bases, J lost 4 bases, and 13 bases stayed unmatched. CDR3 coding DNA: TGTGCCAGCAGTCCGGGACAGGGGGTTCGGAGTGGGTACAATGAGCAGTTCTTC. It translates to CASSPGQGVRSGYNEQFF.

The chain has TRBV7-9 and TRBJ1-2; TRBD1 matches at 10 bases. CDR3 length: 15 residues. Trimming cost V 3 bases and J 6 bases; bases outside gene matches: 7. Per the germline V gene, CDR1 is SEHNR and CDR2 is FQNEAQ (reference sequence). CDR3 loop: CASSFHGQGGNGYTF. The CDR3 DNA reads TGTGCCAGCAGCTTCCACGGACAGGGGGGTAATGGCTACACCTTC.

The chain is built from TRBV19 and TRBJ1-2; TRBD1 aligns across 8 bases. V was clipped by 5 bases and J by 8 bases; unmatched bases: 7. The CDR3 totals 13 residues. The germline gives CDR1 LNHDA, CDR2 SQIVND (reference sequence). This CDR3 is CASSPRTGLGYTF. CDR3 in DNA: TGTGCCAGTAGTCCCCGGACAGGGTTGGGCTACACCTTC. Combining the CDR3 with reference TRBV19 and TRBJ1-2 gives the whole variable domain DGGITQSPKYLFRKEGQNVTLSCEQNLNHDAMYWYRQDPGQGLRLIYYSQIVNDFQKGDIAEGYSVSREKKESFPLTVTSAQKNPTAFYLCASSPRTGLGYTFGSGTRLTVV.

The V call is TRBV4-2, the J call TRBJ1-5; TRBD1 is a possible D gene (5 bases). Germline V gene lookup returns CDR1 LGHNA and CDR2 YNFKEQ. CDR3 size: 15 residues. V shed 2 bases and J shed 0 bases, with 8 bases lying between them. The DNA for the CDR3 is TGTGCCAGCAGCCAACTACAGGATAGCAATCAGCCCCAGCATTTT. It specifies CASSQLQDSNQPQHF.

V is TRBV28 and J is TRBJ1-1; tentatively, D is TRBD1 (6 bases). Germline assignment: CDR1 MDHEN and CDR2 SYDVKM. V was pared by 2 bases and J by 10 bases, with 14 bases between. CDR3 length equals 13 residues. The CDR3 protein is CASSLGGARGAFF. DNA for the CDR3: TGTGCCAGCAGTTTAGGGGGGGCTCGGGGAGCTTTCTTT.

The chain joins TRBV27 to TRBJ2-2, with 7 positions matching TRBD1. Losses at the gene ends were 4 bases for V and 0 bases for J; bases not matched to a gene: 2. The CDR3 length is 15 residues. Germline CDR1 reads MNHEY; CDR2 reads SMNVEV (reference sequence). CDR3 in DNA: TGTGCCAGCAGTTCGGGACAGACGAACACCGGGGAGCTGTTTTTT. It specifies CASSSGQTNTGELFF.

The chain employs TRBV6-5 and TRBJ1-6; TRBD1 aligns across 7 bases. From germline, CDR1 is MNHEY and CDR2 SVGAGI. The CDR3 covers 14 residues. J lost 7 bases, V lost 6 bases, and 6 bases had no gene match. DNA for the CDR3: TGTGCCAGCAGCGCCGGGACAGTGAATTCACCCCTCCACTTT. The encoded protein is CASSAGTVNSPLHF.

This clone was detected a few times. The sample has other DNA sequences that encode this CDR3 too. The chain is built from TRBV7-9 and TRBJ2-1, with D hard to call. The CDR3 runs 11 residues. V was shortened by 5 bases and J by 6 bases, with 5 bases between the two germline ends. Germline values: CDR1 SEHNR, CDR2 FQNEAQ (reference sequence). The CDR3 region is CASSLINEQFF. CDR3 nucleotides: TGTGCCAGCAGCCTTATCAATGAGCAGTTCTTC.

The chain employs TRBV28 and TRBJ2-5, with D possibly TRBD1 on 6 matching bases. Trimming left V 6 bases short and J 14 bases short, with 19 bases between. CDR1 and CDR2 (germline): MDHEN, SYDVKM. The CDR3 extends over 12 amino acids. Written as DNA, the CDR3 is TGTGCCAGCAGACAAGTTCCGGGACACTTCTACTTC. Translated, it gives CASRQVPGHFYF.